This TCR beta chain stems from a study of OX40 agonist ivuxolimab in advanced cancers. As for the study in general: Having had anti-PD-1, anti-PD-L1 or anti-CTLA-4 therapy before was allowed, and 40% to 45% had some.

Excluded were patients having autoimmune disease history or systemic immunosuppression. Study observations and caveats: More expanded clones were seen, on average, in CD8+ T cells than in CD4+.

The CDR3 consists of 13 residues. From germline, CDR1 is WSHSY and CDR2 SAAADI. Trimming removed 11 bases from V and 0 bases from J; junction bases left unmatched: 3. About this clone itself: As yet, its antigen is unknown.

Profiled with immunoSEQ multiplex PCR; TCRdb holds only in-frame clones, not every one. Of over 65,000 clones in the sample, approximately 80% were seen once. Sequences were derived from CD4+ or CD8+ T cells sorted from blood, sampled in a trial of the OX40 agonist ivuxolimab. The sequence was obtained from an adult with an advanced solid tumor such as melanoma, head and neck, liver or kidney cancer. The V gene is TRBV10-2, the J gene TRBJ2-2; 7 bases agree with TRBD1. CDR3 loop: CALGTANTGELFF. The DNA for the CDR3 is TGCGCCCTTGGGACAGCGAACACCGGGGAGCTGTTTTTT.